The present TCR beta chain was sequenced within a study of T cells in localized non-small cell lung cancer. Study-wide points: Median around 56 top-100 tumor clones were shared with paired adjacent lung. The study sequenced only one region of the tumor. As a result, intratumor heterogeneity could not be excluded and remains possible. Compared with tumor, uninvolved adjacent lung displayed greater T cell clonality, ranking highest overall.

The V gene lost 5 bases and the J gene lost 0 bases, with 14 bases spanning the gap. Germline CDR1 reads SGHTA; CDR2 reads FQGNSA. This CDR3 contains 16 residues. Regarding this clone: Its antigen is still unknown.

The assay was immunoSEQ multiplex PCR, and TCRdb's table has in-frame clones only and misses some. The repertoire consists of tens of thousands of clones, with 85% to 90% occurring once and the leading ten covering 10% to 15%. This chain uses TRBV7-2 with TRBJ1-5; D is unclear. The sequence was obtained from a man aged 35 to 69 with stage II squamous cell lung carcinoma. The sequencing used PBMCs, collected before any cancer treatment. As DNA, the CDR3 is TGTGCCAGCAGCCCCCACAGTCCTTATAGCAATCAGCCCCAGCATTTT. It encodes CASSPHSPYSNQPQHF.